This T cell receptor (beta chain) was sequenced in a study of T-cell reconstitution after alpha-beta-depleted transplantation in children. Findings and limits, study-wide: Several hundred expanded graft clones reportedly gave rise to the alpha-beta T cells present about two months after transplant. At one year after transplant, newly produced T cells mostly accounted for T-cell counts and diversity. The origin of high day-60 TCRbeta diversity in some patients lay in surviving recipient T cells and thymic progenitors.

A TCRbeta library incorporating unique molecular identifiers was prepared. TCRdb reanalysed the PCR reads using MiXCR and keeps one entry per CDR3 protein. Of hundreds of thousands of distinct CDR3 sequences in the sample, more than 20% were seen once. About this clonotype itself: What it binds is unknown.

Looked up from germline, CDR1 is SGHTA and CDR2 is FQGNSA. CDR3 length: 13 amino acids. The germline V and J ends were trimmed by 1 base and 5 bases, with 9 bases remaining between them. The starting material was PBMCs, obtained before TCRalphabeta/CD19-depleted stem cell transplant. The sequence came from a girl aged 2-15 years with Fanconi anemia, due to receive a stem cell transplant. The V call is TRBV7-2, the J call TRBJ2-7; no definite D call. In DNA, the CDR3 is TGTGCCAGCAGCTTAGTTACTCGTCACGAGCAGTACTTC. It translates to CASSLVTRHEQYF.